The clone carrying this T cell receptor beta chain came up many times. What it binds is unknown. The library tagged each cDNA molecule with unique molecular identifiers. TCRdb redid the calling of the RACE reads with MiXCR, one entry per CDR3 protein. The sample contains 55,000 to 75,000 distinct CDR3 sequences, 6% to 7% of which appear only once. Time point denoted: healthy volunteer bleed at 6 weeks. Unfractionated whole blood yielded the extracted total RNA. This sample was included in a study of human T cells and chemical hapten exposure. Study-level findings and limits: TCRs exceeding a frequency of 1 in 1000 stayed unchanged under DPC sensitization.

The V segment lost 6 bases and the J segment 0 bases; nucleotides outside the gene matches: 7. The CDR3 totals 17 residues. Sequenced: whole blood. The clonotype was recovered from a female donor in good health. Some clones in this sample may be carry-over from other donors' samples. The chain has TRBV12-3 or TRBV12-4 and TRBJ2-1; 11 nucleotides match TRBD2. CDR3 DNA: TGTGCCAGCAGCCACTCTAGCGGGGGGAGCTCCTACAATGAGCAGTTCTTC. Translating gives CASSHSSGGSSYNEQFF.